The 15 T cell receptor beta chains listed next were all sequenced from one sample in a study of blood T cell repertoires in COVID-19. Assay: immunoSEQ multiplex PCR; the TCRdb copy retains only in-frame clones and omits some. The sample carries about 190,000 clones, less than 90% recorded once. Sequenced sample: peripheral blood. These receptors were collected from a human donor in a cohort sampled during active COVID-19.

The chain links TRBV18 to TRBJ2-7, with D tentatively TRBD1 (5 bases). V lost 3 bases to trimming and J lost 0 bases, with 12 bases between them. The CDR3 is 15 amino acids. CDR1 and CDR2 (germline): KGHSH, LQKENI. CDR3 protein: CASSPSGASSYEQYF. The CDR3 DNA reads TGTGCCAGCTCACCCTCTGGGGCCAGCTCCTACGAGCAGTACTTC.

J is TRBJ1-5 and V is TRBV10-3, with TRBD1 matching 8 bases. Germline V gene data show CDR1 as ENHRY and CDR2 as SYGVKD. Unmatched junction bases numbered 3, after V lost 4 bases and J lost 4 bases. The CDR3 runs to 14 residues. The CDR3 coding sequence is TGTGCCATCAGTGCCACAGGGGGGAATCAGCCCCAGCATTTT. This translates into CAISATGGNQPQHF.

The V and J genes are TRBV7-9 and TRBJ2-2; D is possibly TRBD2 (7 bases). The CDR3 has 14 amino acids. Looked up from germline, CDR1 is SEHNR and CDR2 is FQNEAQ (reference sequence). Trimming removed 8 bases from V and 3 bases from J, with 13 bases in between. CDR3 amino acids: CASSEGGYTGELFF. The CDR3, as DNA: TGTGCCAGCTCCGAGGGGGGGTACACCGGGGAGCTGTTTTTT.

The chain recombines TRBV4-2 with TRBJ2-3; TRBD1 matches 8 bases. CDR1 LGHNA and CDR2 YNFKEQ come from the germline V gene. The CDR3 runs 18 residues. J was trimmed by 0 bases and V by 1 base; bases with no gene match: 9. The CDR3 here is CASSQVTGGRGSTDTQYF. The CDR3 DNA reads TGTGCCAGCAGCCAAGTTACAGGGGGTAGGGGTAGCACAGATACGCAGTATTTT.

This clone has a handful of counts. The chain's CDR3 is CASSFGFEPWETQYF. The CDR3 nucleotides read TGTGCCAGCAGTTTCGGGTTTGAACCATGGGAGACCCAGTACTTC. The chain combines TRBV27 with TRBJ2-5; D is unresolved. The CDR3 loop spans 15 amino acids. CDR1 and CDR2 from the germline V gene are MNHEY and SMNVEV (reference sequence). V was trimmed by 3 bases and J by 5 bases, leaving 16 bases between them.

The chain carries TRBV2 and TRBJ2-3; 10 nucleotides match TRBD1. The trim removed 10 bases at V and 2 bases at J, leaving 3 bases unmatched. The CDR3 sequence is 13 residues long. CDR1 SNHLY and CDR2 FYNNEI come from the germline V gene. The CDR3 is CATGTGATDTQYF. For the CDR3, the DNA is TGTGCCACCGGGACAGGGGCCACAGATACGCAGTATTTT.

V is TRBV14 and J is TRBJ1-2; D remains ambiguous. The CDR3 length is 13 residues. Trimming stripped 2 bases from V and 8 bases from J, with 12 bases between. The germline V gene has CDR1 SGHDN and CDR2 FVKESK. The CDR3 DNA sequence: TGTGCCAGCAGCCAATACCGGCAAGCGGGCTACACCTTC. It encodes CASSQYRQAGYTF.

This clone turned up a few times. CDR3 nucleotide sequence: TGTGCCAGTAGTATTGGCACAAATCAGCCCCAGCATTTT. Its protein is CASSIGTNQPQHF. The chain couples TRBV19 to TRBJ1-5; D gene unclear. The CDR3 covers 13 residues. V lost 3 bases and J 4 bases, leaving 7 bases between the germline ends. The germline V gene encodes CDR1 LNHDA and CDR2 SQIVND (reference sequence).

The CDR3, as DNA: TGTGCCAGCAGGCTCGGGACTGGAAACACCATATATTTT. Amino acids: CASRLGTGNTIYF. The chain combines TRBV12-3 or TRBV12-4 with TRBJ1-3; D gene ambiguous. Trimming stripped 6 bases from V and 2 bases from J, with 8 bases between. This CDR3 region has 13 residues.

This rearrangement joins TRBV3-1 (or the pseudogene TRBV3-2) to TRBJ2-5; 11 nucleotides match TRBD2. This CDR3 has 15 amino acids. CDR1 and CDR2 (germline): LGHDT, YNNKEL (reference sequence). The trim removed 4 bases at V and 5 bases at J, leaving 6 bases unmatched. In DNA form, the CDR3 reads TGTGCCAGCAGCCTTAGCGGGGGGGCCCGGGAGACCCAGTACTTC. Translated, it gives CASSLSGGARETQYF.

The chain employs TRBV6-4 and TRBJ2-3, with 9 positions matching TRBD2. The CDR3 has 14 residues. Unmatched junction bases numbered 1, after V lost 6 bases and J lost 0 bases. CDR1 MRHNA and CDR2 SNTAGT come from the germline V gene. CDR3 amino acids: CASRAGGSTDTQYF. The CDR3 DNA sequence: TGTGCCAGCAGAGCGGGGGGAAGCACAGATACGCAGTATTTT.

This clone was counted only a few times. This sequence joins TRBV5-6 and TRBJ1-6, with D perhaps TRBD1 (6 bases). Per germline, CDR1 SGHDT and CDR2 YYEEEE. The CDR3 loop spans 13 amino acids. The V and J ends lost 0 bases and 14 bases respectively, with 12 bases between them. The CDR3 sequence is CASSLAGEVALHF. CDR3 nucleotide sequence: TGTGCCAGCAGCTTGGCAGGGGAAGTCGCCCTCCACTTT. Full variable domain (outside the CDR3, taken from reference TRBV5-6 and TRBJ1-6): DAGVTQSPTHLIKTRGQQVTLRCSPKSGHDTVSWYQQALGQGPQFIFQYYEEEERQRGNFPDRFSGHQFPNYSSELNVNALLLGDSALYLCASSLAGEVALHFGNGTRLTVT.

The chain carries TRBV27 and TRBJ2-7; 7 bases fit TRBD2. The germline CDR1 and CDR2 sequences are MNHEY and SMNVEV (reference sequence). Losses at the gene ends were 0 bases for V and 2 bases for J; bases not matched to a gene: 7. This CDR3 contains 16 residues. CDR3 bases: TGTGCCAGCAGTTTATCAATCGGGGAGGGAACCTACGAGCAGTACTTC. Its translation: CASSLSIGEGTYEQYF.

The chain carries TRBV7-8 and TRBJ2-3, with 8 bases that match TRBD2. The V gene's germline CDR1 is SGHVS and CDR2 FQNEAQ. Germline trimming cut 2 bases from V and 4 bases from J; bases unmatched to any gene: 5. The CDR3 has 15 residues. CDR3 DNA sequence: TGTGCCAGCAGCTTAAATAGCGGGGACGCAGATACGCAGTATTTT. It translates to CASSLNSGDADTQYF.

The chain is built from TRBV27 and TRBJ1-2; TRBD1 aligns across 8 bases. The CDR3 is 16 amino acids. Per the germline V gene, CDR1 is MNHEY and CDR2 is SMNVEV (reference sequence). Losses at the gene ends were 1 base for V and 4 bases for J; bases not matched to a gene: 8. CDR3 DNA sequence: TGTGCCAGCAGTTTATGGGGGGGACAGGAGAGCTATGGCTACACCTTC. Amino acid sequence: CASSLWGGQESYGYTF.